This T cell receptor (beta chain) was identified during a study of OX40 agonist ivuxolimab in advanced cancers. Study in general: Melanoma, hepatocellular carcinoma, head and neck or renal cell cancer occurred in dose-escalation patients.

The protocol was immunoSEQ multiplex PCR, while the TCRdb copy is restricted to in-frame clones and leaves out a portion. Seen here are just under 45,000 clones, 80% observed once, and the top ten hold over 3.5%. The CDR3 spans 14 residues. Trimming stripped 0 bases from V and 8 bases from J, with 16 bases between. Germline CDR1 GTSNPN, CDR2 SVGIG (reference sequence). Study outcomes and limitations: Clonal expansion was seen in CD4+ and CD8+ blood T cells by week 6 at 0.1 to 3.0 mg/kg. In general, CD8+ T cells held more expanded clones than CD4+ did, on average.

Remarks on this clone: What it binds is not known.

This TCR was sampled from an adult with an advanced solid tumor such as melanoma, head and neck, liver or kidney cancer. J is TRBJ1-2 and V is TRBV30; TRBD1 is a possible D gene (6 bases). Here the sequenced sample was CD4+ or CD8+ T cells sorted from blood, taken in a trial of the OX40 agonist ivuxolimab. CDR3 DNA sequence: TGTGCCTGGAGTGTATTATGGGGGGCCCGGGGCTACACCTTC. Its translation: CAWSVLWGARGYTF.